This TCR beta chain originates from a study of blood T cell repertoires in COVID-19. Seattle enrolled patients during active infection and tracked them longitudinally. TCRdb's copy holds only in-frame clones and misses some; the assay was immunoSEQ multiplex PCR. The data contain some 290,000 clones, roughly 86% of them singletons. Trimming removed 2 bases at V and 0 bases at J, with 12 bases between. Germline V gene sequence: CDR1 SGHRS, CDR2 YFSETQ. This CDR3 is built from 15 residues. This clone was recorded once. This TCR derives from a woman between 25 and 40 years old with COVID-19, enrolled during active disease. The chain is built from TRBV5-1 and TRBJ2-7, with a weak D call TRBD1 (6 bases). Specimen: peripheral blood. The CDR3 coding sequence is TGCGCCAGCAGCTTAGGACGACAGGTCTCCTACGAGCAGTACTTC. Protein product: CASSLGRQVSYEQYF.